Sequencing of this T cell receptor (beta chain) was carried out in a study of cytomegalovirus exposure and HLA in healthy donors. Broader study findings: Later analysis identified 16,951 TCR beta sequences associated with HLA alleles, using a false discovery rate threshold of 0.05. Investigators reported 150 to 200 TCR beta chains as tied to cytomegalovirus. When analyzed later, a missense DCLRE1C variant was found to be linked to TCR beta V- and J-gene trimming.

A multiplex PCR was run with 60 Vbeta primers and 13 Jbeta primers. TCRdb's copy holds only in-frame clones and misses some; the assay was immunoSEQ multiplex PCR. The table shows over 100,000 clones, with over 65% occurring only once. Germline loops: CDR1 LNHDA, CDR2 SQIVND (reference sequence). This CDR3 is 11 amino acids long. V gave up 5 bases and J gave up 3 bases, with 2 bases separating them. A note on this clone: Antigen specificity is unknown.

The clonotype comes from a woman in her 30s in good health and CMV-seropositive. Sequences were obtained from PBMCs. The V gene is TRBV19, the J gene TRBJ2-1; no clear D. CDR3 residues: CASSYYNEQFF. Here the CDR3 DNA reads TGTGCCAGTAGTTACTACAATGAGCAGTTCTTC.